Each of the 14 T cell receptor beta chains below was sequenced from the same sample in a study of blood T cell repertoires in COVID-19. Assay used: immunoSEQ multiplex PCR; TCRdb lists only in-frame clones, some missing. The data hold 220,000 or so clones, with under 90% observed a single time. The sequenced material came from peripheral blood. The source is an elderly woman with acute or convalescent COVID-19.

This clone has a single count. The chain uses TRBV11-2 and TRBJ2-7; 12 positions agree with TRBD2. The CDR3 covers 19 residues. From germline, CDR1 is SGHAT and CDR2 FQNNGV. The J segment lost 6 bases and the V segment lost 2 bases, leaving 17 bases of the junction unmatched. The CDR3 loop is CASSLIRDGGLAGRLEQYF. Here the CDR3 DNA reads TGTGCCAGCAGCTTAATAAGGGACGGGGGACTAGCGGGTAGGCTCGAGCAGTACTTC.

This clone was observed a few times. This rearrangement joins TRBV15 to TRBJ1-5; no reliable D call. Trimming cost V 4 bases and J 8 bases, with 12 bases left between them. Looked up from germline, CDR1 is LNHNV and CDR2 is YYDKDF (reference sequence). The length of the CDR3 is 13 residues. DNA for the CDR3: TGTGCCACCAGCACTCGAGGTCTTGAGCCCCAGCATTTT. Amino acid sequence: CATSTRGLEPQHF. The entire variable domain, with the rest obtained from reference TRBV15 and TRBJ1-5, is as follows: DAMVIQNPRYQVTQFGKPVTLSCSQTLNHNVMYWYQQKSSQAPKLLFHYYDKDFNNEADTPDNFQSRRPNTSFCFLDIRSPGLGDTAMYLCATSTRGLEPQHFGDGTRLSIL.

V is TRBV7-2 and J is TRBJ2-1; D perhaps matches TRBD1 (5 bases). CDR1 and CDR2 (germline): SGHTA, FQGNSA. CDR3 length: 14 residues. V was clipped by 0 bases and J by 9 bases, with 12 bases between them. The CDR3 nucleotides read TGTGCCAGCAGCTTAGCGGGGCAGGGTGGTGAGCAGTTCTTC. It encodes CASSLAGQGGEQFF.

The chain is built from TRBV6-1 and TRBJ1-4; D remains ambiguous. With 0 bases removed from V and 5 bases from J, the gap between germline ends came to 10 bases. The CDR3 spans 15 residues. The germline CDR1 and CDR2 sequences are MNHNS and SASEGT. This chain's CDR3 is CASSEAAGLNEKLFF. CDR3 coding DNA: TGTGCCAGCAGTGAAGCTGCAGGATTAAATGAAAAACTGTTTTTT.

CDR3 region: CASSLWTGGNSPLHF. The CDR3 DNA reads as TGTGCCAGCAGCTTGTGGACAGGGGGGAATTCACCCCTCCACTTT. The chain combines TRBV5-4 with TRBJ1-6, with 10 nucleotides matching TRBD1. CDR1 is SGHNT, CDR2 YYREEE, per germline (reference sequence). The CDR3 length is 15 residues. The V and J ends lost 1 base and 7 bases, in that order; junction bases with no gene match: 2. The full variable domain, in which reference TRBV5-4 and TRBJ1-6 provide the parts outside the CDR3, is ETGVTQSPTHLIKTRGQQVTLRCSSQSGHNTVSWYQQALGQGPQFIFQYYREEENGRGNFPPRFSGLQFPNYSSELNVNALELDDSALYLCASSLWTGGNSPLHFGNGTRLTVT.

DNA for the CDR3: TGTGCCAGCAGTTTAGCCTGGAGGGGAGCTTTCTTT. Translated: CASSLAWRGAFF. The chain employs TRBV12-3 or TRBV12-4 and TRBJ1-1, with D tentatively TRBD1 (5 bases). The CDR3 spans 12 residues. Trimming removed 0 bases at V and 10 bases at J, with 9 bases between.

The chain links TRBV2 to TRBJ1-6, with D uncertain. The length of the CDR3 is 14 residues. The germline CDR1 and CDR2 sequences are SNHLY and FYNNEI. Between the trimmed V and J ends, which lost 10 bases and 9 bases, there was a span of 19 bases. The CDR3 sequence: CATSTLEASSPLHF. The CDR3 DNA sequence: TGTGCCACCTCCACACTCGAGGCAAGTTCACCCCTCCACTTT. Drawing the rest from reference TRBV2 and TRBJ1-6, the complete variable domain is EPEVTQTPSHQVTQMGQEVILRCVPISNHLYFYWYRQILGQKVEFLVSFYNNEISEKSEIFDDQFSVERPDGSNFTLKIRSTKLEDSAMYFCATSTLEASSPLHFGNGTRLTVT.

V usage is TRBV4-2 and J usage is TRBJ1-5; no reliable D call. CDR1 LGHNA and CDR2 YNFKEQ come from the germline V gene. The V end lost 0 bases, the J end lost 6 bases, and 6 bases lay between the germline ends. CDR3 length: 13 amino acids. CDR3 in DNA: TGTGCCAGCAGCCAAGATCTAACTCAGCCCCAGCATTTT. Residues: CASSQDLTQPQHF.

The DNA of the CDR3 is TGCGCCAGCAGCCCGCGGGGGGCCACCGGGGAGCTGTTTTTT. Its protein is CASSPRGATGELFF. The chain has TRBV4-3 and TRBJ2-2; TRBD2 aligns across 8 bases. J was trimmed by 4 bases and V by 4 bases; bases with no gene match: 2. Germline V gene lookup returns CDR1 LGHNA and CDR2 YSLEER. This CDR3 comprises 14 residues.

The genes are TRBV2 and TRBJ1-1; D gene ambiguous. The V end was cut by 9 bases, the J end by 1 base, with 9 bases between. CDR3 size: 12 residues. Germline V gene lookup returns CDR1 SNHLY and CDR2 FYNNEI. CDR3 sequence (DNA): TGTGCCAGTTGTAACAAGAACACTGAAGCTTTCTTT. It yields the protein CASCNKNTEAFF.

This clone occurred once. V is TRBV11-3 and J is TRBJ2-3; 7 bases align to TRBD1. V was clipped by 5 bases and J by 6 bases; unmatched bases: 11. Looked up from germline, CDR1 is SGHNT and CDR2 is YENEEA. The CDR3 is made up of 15 amino acids. Here the CDR3 reads CASSIRDRSSDTQYF. CDR3 in DNA: TGTGCCAGCAGCATCCGGGACAGATCGTCGGATACGCAGTATTTT.

This clone was detected only once. The chain has TRBV12-5 and TRBJ1-4; 7 positions agree with TRBD1. The V gene's germline CDR1 is LGHNT and CDR2 FRNRAP. The CDR3 spans 14 residues. J gave up 8 bases and V 6 bases, and 9 bases lay outside the gene matches. The CDR3 here is CASGRGDSGEKLFF. The CDR3 region has the DNA TGTGCTAGTGGGAGAGGGGACAGTGGGGAAAAACTGTTTTTT.

The V gene is TRBV6-5, the J gene TRBJ2-7; 7 bases agree with TRBD1. J was trimmed by 2 bases and V by 2 bases; bases with no gene match: 3. CDR3 length equals 14 residues. The germline V gene has CDR1 MNHEY and CDR2 SVGAGI. The chain's CDR3 is CASSYTGAAYEQYF. The CDR3 nucleotides are TGTGCCAGCAGTTACACAGGGGCGGCCTACGAGCAGTACTTC.

This clone was seen more than once but under ten times. The genes are TRBV9 and TRBJ1-3, with 7 bases fitting TRBD1. The germline gives CDR1 SGDLS, CDR2 YYNGEE. The ends lost 3 bases at V and 3 bases at J; junction bases unmatched: 6. The CDR3 has 15 amino acids. The CDR3 spells CASSATGEVGNTIYF. The CDR3 nucleotides are TGTGCCAGCAGCGCTACAGGGGAAGTTGGAAACACCATATATTTT.